The present TCR beta chain was sequenced within a study of blood T cell repertoires in COVID-19. Trimming took 3 bases from V and 1 from J, leaving 10 bases between them. Per germline, CDR1 LNHDA and CDR2 SQIVND (reference sequence). This CDR3 is built from 15 residues. The repertoire was sequenced with immunoSEQ multiplex PCR; TCRdb's copy has only in-frame clones and lacks some. The sample lists hundreds of thousands of clones; about 89% were seen once. The chain links TRBV19 to TRBJ2-4; D may be TRBD2 (6 bases). The sequencing input was peripheral blood. The origin of this receptor is a woman in her forties or fifties with COVID-19, enrolled during active disease. The CDR3 nucleotides are TGTGCCAGTAGTATGGGGGGATTGGCCAAAAACATTCAGTACTTC. Translated: CASSMGGLAKNIQYF.